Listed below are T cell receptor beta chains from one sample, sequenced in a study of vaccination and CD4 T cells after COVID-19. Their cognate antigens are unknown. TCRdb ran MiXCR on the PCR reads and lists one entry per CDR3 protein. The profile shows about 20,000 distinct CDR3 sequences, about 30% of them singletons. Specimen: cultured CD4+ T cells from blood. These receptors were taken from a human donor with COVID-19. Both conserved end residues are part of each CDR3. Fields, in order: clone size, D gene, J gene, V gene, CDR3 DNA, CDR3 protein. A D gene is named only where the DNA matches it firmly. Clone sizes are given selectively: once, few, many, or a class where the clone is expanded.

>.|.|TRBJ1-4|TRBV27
TGTGCCAGCAGCCCGTCTGACTTTGCTAGTGAAAAACTGTTTTTT
CASSPSDFASEKLFF
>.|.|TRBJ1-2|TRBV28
TGTGCCAGCAGTTTACCCGCCCGGGAGAACACCTTC
CASSLPARENTF
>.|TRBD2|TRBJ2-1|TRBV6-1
TGTGCCAGCAGTGGGCGACTTTCCAGCGGGGGGGCCGATGAGCAGTTCTTC
CASSGRLSSGGADEQFF
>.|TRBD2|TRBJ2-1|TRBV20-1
TGCAGTGCTAAACCCGGGGGGGGGTCCAATGAGCAGTTCTTC
CSAKPGGGSNEQFF
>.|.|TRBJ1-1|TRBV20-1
TGCAGTGCTAGAGTGGCAGGGTTGAACACTGAAGCTTTCTTT
CSARVAGLNTEAFF
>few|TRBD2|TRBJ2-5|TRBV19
TGTGCCAGTCATGGGGGGGTCGGCGGGACCCAGTACTTC
CASHGGVGGTQYF
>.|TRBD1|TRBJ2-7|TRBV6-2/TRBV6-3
TGTGCCAGCAGCTGGGACAGTAAATACGAGCAGTACTTC
CASSWDSKYEQYF
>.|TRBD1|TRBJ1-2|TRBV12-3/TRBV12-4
TGTGCCAGCAGGACAGGGTCTATCCATGGCTACACCTTC
CASRTGSIHGYTF
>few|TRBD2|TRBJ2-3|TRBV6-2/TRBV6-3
TGTGCCAGCAGTTCGACTAGCGGAGCCACAGATACGCAGTATTTT
CASSSTSGATDTQYF
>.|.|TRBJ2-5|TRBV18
TGTGCCACCTCACCTGGAAACAGACAAGAGACCCAGTACTTC
CATSPGNRQETQYF
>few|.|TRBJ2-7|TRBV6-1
TGTGCCAGCAGGGAAGCGGGCGAGCAGTACTTC
CASREAGEQYF
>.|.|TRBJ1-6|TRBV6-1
TGTGCCAGCAGATCCGGCCAGGGCGATAATTCACCCCTCCACTTT
CASRSGQGDNSPLHF
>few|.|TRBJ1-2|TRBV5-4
TGTGCCAGCAGCTTGATCAGGGGCGGTGATAACTATGGCTACACCTTC
CASSLIRGGDNYGYTF
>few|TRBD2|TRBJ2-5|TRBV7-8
TGTGCCAGCAGCTTAGCATCCCGTATAGCGGGGGGGACAGAGACCCAGTACTTC
CASSLASRIAGGTETQYF
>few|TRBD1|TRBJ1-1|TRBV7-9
TGTGCCAGCAGCTTAGGACAGGGGGACACTGAAGCTTTCTTT
CASSLGQGDTEAFF
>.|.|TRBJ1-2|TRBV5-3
TGTGCCAGCAGCGACCACAGAAATGCGGGAACCTATGGCTACACCTTC
CASSDHRNAGTYGYTF
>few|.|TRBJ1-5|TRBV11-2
TGTGCCAGCAGCTTAGATGTCGGTAGGGGGGATCAGCCCCAGCATTTT
CASSLDVGRGDQPQHF
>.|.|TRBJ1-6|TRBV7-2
TGTGCCAGCAGCCAAGTTACAGGGAGTAATTCACCCCTCCACTTT
CASSQVTGSNSPLHF
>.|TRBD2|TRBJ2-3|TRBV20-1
TGCAGTACATCACGGGGGGAGCTGGCAAGCACAGATACGCAGTATTTT
CSTSRGELASTDTQYF
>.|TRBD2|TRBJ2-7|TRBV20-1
TGCAGTGCTCCTCCGGCCGGGACTAGAAGATACGAGCAGTACTTC
CSAPPAGTRRYEQYF
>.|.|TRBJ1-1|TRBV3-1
TGTGCCAGCAGCCAAGATTTTACGCGCCAGCGTGAAGCTTTCTTT
CASSQDFTRQREAFF
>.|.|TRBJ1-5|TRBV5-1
TGCGCCAGCAGCTTGGAGGGAGTTAGCAATCAGCCCCAGCATTTT
CASSLEGVSNQPQHF